These 20 T cell receptor beta chains were all obtained from the same sample, sequenced in a study of response to subunit inactivated influenza vaccine. MiXCR was run by TCRdb on the RT-PCR reads, yielding one entry per CDR3 protein. The sample contains 550,000 to 800,000 distinct CDR3 sequences, roughly 13% of which appear only once. Sequenced here: PBMCs from blood, sampled about 14 days before vaccination. These receptors all come from a man aged 50-60 years who received an inactivated influenza vaccine.

This clonotype has a handful of counts. A much larger clone differs from this one at a single base, so this may be a read error. The rearrangement uses TRBV3-1 and TRBJ1-1; a weak D match, TRBD1 (5 bases). The V gene lost 3 bases and the J gene lost 1 base, with 6 bases spanning the gap. Per germline, CDR1 LGHDT and CDR2 YNNKEL (reference sequence). The CDR3 runs 13 residues. The CDR3 loop is CASSHDRNTEAFF. CDR3 DNA: TGTGCCAGCAGCCACGACAGGAACACTGAAGCTTTCTTT.

V gene TRBV6-5 combines with J gene TRBJ2-7; 8 nucleotides align to TRBD1. This CDR3 region has 16 residues. The V gene end was trimmed by 0 bases and the J gene end by 6 bases; junction bases not matched to a gene: 10. Germline values: CDR1 MNHEY, CDR2 SVGAGI. Here the CDR3 reads CASSYSISQGAGEQYF. The CDR3 DNA reads as TGTGCCAGCAGTTACTCGATTTCCCAGGGGGCAGGCGAGCAGTACTTC.

This clonotype was detected a few times. This sequence joins TRBV20-1 and TRBJ1-1, with D hard to call. The CDR3 covers 14 residues. From germline, CDR1 is DFQATT and CDR2 SNEGSKA (reference sequence). The ends were cut back, 0 bases at V and 11 bases at J, with 19 bases in the middle. The CDR3 is CSARDPRNWERAFF. CDR3 nucleotides: TGCAGTGCTAGAGATCCCCGGAACTGGGAACGTGCTTTCTTT.

This clonotype has a count of ten or more. The V gene is TRBV14, the J gene TRBJ2-2; TRBD1 matches at 12 bases. Germline V CDR1 and CDR2: SGHDN, FVKESK. V shed 4 bases and J 6 bases; nucleotides not matched to a gene: 3. CDR3 length: 15 amino acids. The CDR3 bases are TGTGCCAGCAGCCGGGACAGGGGGCGCGCCGGGGAGCTGTTTTTT. This codes for CASSRDRGRAGELFF.

V and J are TRBV20-1 and TRBJ2-7; D is unresolved. Per the germline V gene, CDR1 is DFQATT and CDR2 is SNEGSKA (reference sequence). The CDR3 runs to 13 residues. V was cut by 0 bases and J by 7 bases, with 13 bases left in between. The CDR3 coding sequence is TGCAGTGCTAGAGAGAGTCTAGGAGAAGAGCAGTACTTC. It translates to CSARESLGEEQYF.

The V call is TRBV5-1, the J call TRBJ1-1, with 9 bases fitting TRBD1. J gave up 5 bases and V 2 bases, and 4 bases lay outside the gene matches. CDR3 size: 14 residues. From germline, CDR1 is SGHRS and CDR2 YFSETQ. The CDR3 protein is CASSFDRGGTEAFF. CDR3 bases: TGCGCCAGCAGCTTCGACAGGGGGGGGACTGAAGCTTTCTTT.

The J gene is TRBJ2-2, the V gene TRBV20-1; D might be TRBD2 (5 bases). Trimming cost V 3 bases and J 4 bases, with 21 bases left between them. Germline assignment: CDR1 DFQATT and CDR2 SNEGSKA (reference sequence). This CDR3 comprises 17 residues. This CDR3 is CSASARPSVAPTGELFF. CDR3 sequence (DNA): TGCAGTGCTAGTGCTAGACCGTCGGTAGCGCCCACCGGGGAGCTGTTTTTT.

CDR3 coding DNA: TGCAGTGCTAGGGACAGGATCAATCAGCCCCAGCATTTT. The encoded protein is CSARDRINQPQHF. The chain joins TRBV20-1 to TRBJ1-5, with 7 bases fitting TRBD1. This CDR3 has 13 amino acids. The junction had 2 bases not matched to a gene; V was cut back by 3 bases and J by 3 bases. The V gene's germline CDR1 is DFQATT and CDR2 SNEGSKA (reference sequence).

This clonotype was detected ten times or more. J is TRBJ1-5 and V is TRBV10-2; TRBD1 aligns across 7 bases. The germline V gene has CDR1 WSHSY and CDR2 SAAADI. V was clipped by 0 bases and J by 4 bases; unmatched bases: 3. The length of the CDR3 is 15 residues. CDR3 nucleotides: TGCGCCAGCAGTGAGTCAGGGACAGCTAATCAGCCCCAGCATTTT. It yields the protein CASSESGTANQPQHF.

This rearrangement joins TRBV5-1 to TRBJ2-2; 10 positions match TRBD1. CDR1 SGHRS and CDR2 YFSETQ come from the germline V gene. V was pared by 4 bases and J by 7 bases, with 7 bases of the junction left unmatched. This CDR3 has 15 amino acids. DNA for the CDR3: TGCGCCAGCAGCCGTCGACAGGGGGCGGACGGGGAGCTGTTTTTT. It specifies CASSRRQGADGELFF.

At least ten counts were recorded for this clonotype. This rearrangement joins TRBV7-6 to TRBJ1-6; the D gene is possibly TRBD1 (6 bases). This CDR3 has 15 residues. V was pared by 0 bases and J by 7 bases, with 10 bases between. Germline CDR1 reads SGHVS; CDR2 reads FNYEAQ. The CDR3 bases are TGTGCCAGCAGCTTAGCGGCGAGGGGGAATTCACCCCTCCACTTT. Residues: CASSLAARGNSPLHF.

The genes are TRBV7-9 and TRBJ1-5, with a weak D call TRBD1 (6 bases). The CDR3 length is 14 residues. The V gene's germline CDR1 is SEHNR and CDR2 FQNEAQ (reference sequence). Trimming removed 5 bases from V and 3 bases from J, with 11 bases in between. The DNA of the CDR3 is TGTGCCAGCAGCACAGGACAGTACAATCAGCCCCAGCATTTT. Its protein product is CASSTGQYNQPQHF.

This clonotype was detected many times. The chain employs TRBV5-4 and TRBJ2-3, with D hard to call. The CDR3 loop spans 16 amino acids. Deletions cut 1 base from V and 0 bases from J, with 12 bases between. Germline V lookup: CDR1 SGHNT, CDR2 YYREEE (reference sequence). The CDR3 DNA reads as TGTGCCAGCAGCTTGCGGTCCTATCCTAGCACAGATACGCAGTATTTT. Translation: CASSLRSYPSTDTQYF.

The V call is TRBV10-3, the J call TRBJ2-1; TRBD2 matches at 9 bases. Per germline, CDR1 ENHRY and CDR2 SYGVKD. J was trimmed by 7 bases and V by 5 bases; bases with no gene match: 12. The CDR3 has 16 residues. The CDR3 DNA reads as TGTGCCATCAGTCCGATGATGGCGGGAGGGAAGAATGAGCAGTTCTTC. Residues: CAISPMMAGGKNEQFF.

The V call is TRBV12-3 or TRBV12-4, the J call TRBJ1-1; D gene unclear. V lost 6 bases and J 1 base, leaving 18 bases between the germline ends. The CDR3 is made up of 16 amino acids. CDR3 bases: TGTGCCAGCAGACCACTAGATTCCAACGCGAACACTGAAGCTTTCTTT. Protein product: CASRPLDSNANTEAFF.

The V call is TRBV12-3 or TRBV12-4, the J call TRBJ2-2; D ambiguous. The CDR3 covers 15 residues. The V and J ends lost 7 bases and 4 bases respectively, with 16 bases between them. For the CDR3, the DNA is TGTGCCAGCACCCCACACGGGCCCCGCACCGGGGAGCTGTTTTTT. Residues: CASTPHGPRTGELFF.

The V call is TRBV6-2 or TRBV6-3, the J call TRBJ1-1, with D possibly matching TRBD1 (6 bases). The germline gives CDR1 MNHEY, CDR2 SVGEGT. This CDR3 is built from 14 residues. With 3 bases removed from V and 7 bases from J, the gap between germline ends came to 15 bases. CDR3 in DNA: TGTGCCAGCAGTTATACCCTAAGGACAGATGAAGCTTTCTTT. This gives the protein CASSYTLRTDEAFF.

This clonotype turned up a few times. The chain has TRBV11-2 and TRBJ2-3; 12 bases are a match to TRBD2. V was pared by 4 bases and J by 6 bases, with 14 bases of the junction left unmatched. CDR1 and CDR2 from the germline V gene are SGHAT and FQNNGV. This CDR3 contains 18 residues. The CDR3, as DNA: TGTGCCAGCAGCTACGACTCTAGCGGGGGGGCTGTCGGGGATACGCAGTATTTT. Amino acid sequence: CASSYDSSGGAVGDTQYF.

V gene TRBV21-1 combines with J gene TRBJ2-3; the tabulated D call, TRBD1, remains unverified against the DNA. TRBV21-1 is a recognized pseudogene. This CDR3 contains 15 residues. CDR3 sequence reads: CASTSDRGYTDTQYF. As DNA, the CDR3 is TGTGCCAGCACCTCGGACAGGGGCTACACAGATACGCAGTATTTT.

This clonotype has only a few counts. The chain has TRBV4-3 and TRBJ1-2, with D maybe TRBD1 (6 bases). V lost 1 base, J lost 4 bases, and 16 bases lay in between. The CDR3 contains 16 residues. The germline CDR1 and CDR2 sequences are LGHNA and YSLEER. The CDR3 loop is CASSQVVGAPIYGYTF. CDR3 DNA: TGCGCCAGCAGCCAAGTCGTGGGGGCGCCTATCTATGGCTACACCTTC.